The 23 T cell receptor beta chains below all came from one sample that was sequenced in a study of molecular identifiers for immune sequencing clone quantification. One entry per CDR3 protein, called by TCRdb with MiXCR from the PCR reads. Of about 510,000 distinct CDR3 sequences listed, about a quarter are singletons. What was sequenced was naive CD8+ T cells from blood, with Jurkat cell RNA spiked in. Subset reported: FACS-sorted CD8+CD4-CCR7+CD45RA+ naive T cells. The receptors were gathered from a human donor in good health. Some libraries in this study had Jurkat cell RNA spiked in.

As concerns this clonotype: A much larger clonotype is one base distant, so this may be a read error. The genes are TRBV12-3 or TRBV12-4 and TRBJ2-5; 8 nucleotides match TRBD1. This CDR3 spans 13 amino acids. This chain's CDR3 is CACSFWTGETQYF. CDR3 sequence (DNA): TGTGCCTGCAGTTTTTGGACAGGGGAGACCCAGTACTTC.

V usage is TRBV12-3 or TRBV12-4 and J usage is TRBJ2-3; D is unclear. V was shortened by 3 bases and J by 2 bases, with 9 bases between the two germline ends. The CDR3 spans 14 residues. For the CDR3, the DNA is TGTGCCAGCAGTTTTGAGAGTTTCACAGATACGCAGTATTTT. Its translation is CASSFESFTDTQYF.

V gene TRBV12-5 combines with J gene TRBJ2-3, with 7 bases identical to TRBD1. J lost 6 bases, V lost 3 bases, and 0 bases had no gene match. The CDR3 loop spans 12 amino acids. Germline CDR1 is LGHNT and CDR2 is FRNRAP. The CDR3 region has the DNA TGTGCTAGTGGTTTCAGGGGGGATACGCAGTATTTT. It specifies CASGFRGDTQYF. Full variable domain (missing parts from reference TRBV12-5 and TRBJ2-3): DARVTQTPRHKVTEMGQEVTMRCQPILGHNTVFWYRQTMMQGLELLAYFRNRAPLDDSGMPKDRFSAEMPDATLATLKIQPSEPRDSAVYFCASGFRGDTQYFGPGTRLTVL.

The chain has TRBV4-3 and TRBJ2-7, with D perhaps matching TRBD2 (5 bases). Looked up from germline, CDR1 is LGHNA and CDR2 is YSLEER. V was cut by 0 bases and J by 2 bases, with 8 bases left in between. This CDR3 region has 14 residues. The CDR3 region is CASSQDRRAYEQYF. CDR3 DNA: TGCGCCAGCAGCCAAGATCGGCGGGCCTACGAGCAGTACTTC.

The rearrangement links TRBV11-2 to TRBJ1-5; D may be TRBD1 (5 bases). CDR3 length: 16 amino acids. Per germline, CDR1 SGHAT and CDR2 FQNNGV. The ends were cut back, 2 bases at V and 3 bases at J, with 14 bases in the middle. The CDR3, as DNA: TGTGCCAGCAGCTTATCAGGGCAGATGAACAATCAGCCCCAGCATTTT. Amino acids: CASSLSGQMNNQPQHF.

Comments on this clonotype: Relative to the germline gene, one junction end is altered; a read error may explain this. This chain joins TRBV7-2 and TRBJ1-2; D gene uncertain. Germline V CDR1 and CDR2: SGHTA, FQGNSA. CDR3 length equals 16 residues. The CDR3 DNA follows: TGTGCCAGCAGCCCATCTGGAGGACCGCGCGACTATGGCCACACCTTC. Its translation: CASSPSGGPRDYGHTF.

The chain links TRBV21-1 to TRBJ1-5; the table's D call, TRBD1, has no DNA check behind it. TRBV21-1 is a recognized pseudogene. This CDR3 has 21 residues. This CDR3 reads CASSNSGRNRKSAGSNQPQHF. The CDR3 DNA follows: TGTGCCAGCAGCAATAGTGGCCGGAACAGGAAGAGCGCGGGAAGCAATCAGCCCCAGCATTTT.

The chain employs TRBV30 and TRBJ2-3; 7 nucleotides match TRBD2. Germline V CDR1 and CDR2: GTSNPN, SVGIG (reference sequence). The length of the CDR3 is 12 residues. Germline trimming cut 5 bases from V and 5 bases from J; bases unmatched to any gene: 4. The CDR3 protein is CAWGGDGDTQYF. Here the CDR3 DNA reads TGTGCCTGGGGGGGGGATGGAGATACGCAGTATTTT.

V is TRBV30 and J is TRBJ2-1; weak D call: TRBD1 (5 bases). Germline CDR1 is GTSNPN and CDR2 is SVGIG (reference sequence). Trimming left V 3 bases short and J 1 base short, with 13 bases between. The CDR3 extends over 15 amino acids. The CDR3 sequence: CAWSLGVVSYNEQFF. Here the CDR3 DNA reads TGTGCCTGGAGCCTAGGGGTAGTTTCCTACAATGAGCAGTTCTTC.

The chain employs TRBV6-2 or TRBV6-3 and TRBJ2-3, with 10 bases aligning to TRBD2. Germline CDR1 and CDR2: MNHEY and SVGEGT. With V trimmed by 6 bases and J by 2 bases, 8 bases remained unmatched. This CDR3 is 16 amino acids long. CDR3 nucleotides: TGTGCCAGCAGCCTCCTAGCGGGGGCCCTCACAGATACGCAGTATTTT. This codes for CASSLLAGALTDTQYF.

This clonotype was observed at least ten times. J is TRBJ1-4 and V is TRBV29-1; 10 bases align to TRBD1. Per the germline V gene, CDR1 is SQVTM and CDR2 is ANQGSEA. V lost 6 bases and J lost 6; bases outside the gene matches: 4. The CDR3 extends over 13 amino acids. CDR3 amino acids: CSVPGTGDEKLFF. In DNA, the CDR3 is TGCAGCGTCCCCGGGACAGGGGATGAAAAACTGTTTTTT.

A few counts support this clonotype. The chain links TRBV7-9 to TRBJ2-2; unclear D gene. The CDR3 runs to 14 residues. Trimming removed 6 bases at V and 6 bases at J, with 14 bases between. CDR1 SEHNR and CDR2 FQNEAQ come from the germline V gene (reference sequence). The CDR3 loop reads CASRPSTPPGELFF. The CDR3 DNA follows: TGTGCCAGCAGACCTAGTACACCACCCGGGGAGCTGTTTTTT.

This clonotype was counted a few times. The J gene is TRBJ2-5, the V gene TRBV7-9, with 8 bases that match TRBD1. The germline V gene encodes CDR1 SEHNR and CDR2 FQNEAQ (reference sequence). J was trimmed by 0 bases and V by 5 bases; bases with no gene match: 2. CDR3 size: 14 residues. The CDR3 spells CASSADRDQETQYF. CDR3 nucleotides: TGTGCCAGCAGCGCGGACAGGGACCAAGAGACCCAGTACTTC.

Many counts were recorded for this clonotype. V is TRBV7-6 and J is TRBJ2-7; 10 nucleotides line up with TRBD1. Germline assignment: CDR1 SGHVS and CDR2 FNYEAQ. J gave up 5 bases and V 3 bases, and 4 bases lay outside the gene matches. The CDR3 is 14 residues long. The CDR3 spells CASSLGTGAHEQYF. The CDR3 nucleotides are TGTGCCAGCAGCTTGGGGACAGGGGCCCACGAGCAGTACTTC.

In its sample, this clonotype was seen once. V gene TRBV29-1 combines with J gene TRBJ2-7; D tentatively reads TRBD1 or TRBD2 (6 bases each). Germline V gives CDR1 SQVTM, CDR2 ANQGSEA. V lost 6 bases and J 9 bases, leaving 18 bases between the germline ends. There are 12 residues in the CDR3. The CDR3 reads CSVFGGRTAQYF. CDR3 coding DNA: TGCAGCGTGTTTGGGGGGCGGACCGCGCAGTACTTC.

Here the CDR3 reads CARRQAIGPAAFF. Written as DNA, the CDR3 is TGTGCCCGCCGCCAAGCTATAGGCCCTGCAGCTTTCTTT. This rearrangement joins TRBV4-2 to TRBJ1-1; D remains ambiguous. The CDR3 is 13 amino acids. Germline V lookup: CDR1 LGHNA, CDR2 YNFKEQ. V lost 11 bases and J lost 10, with 23 bases in between.

The J gene is TRBJ2-3, the V gene TRBV4-3; D is possibly TRBD1 or TRBD2 (5 bases each). V was shortened by 0 bases and J by 2 bases, with 12 bases between the two germline ends. The V gene's germline CDR1 is LGHNA and CDR2 YSLEER. This CDR3 has 16 residues. DNA of the CDR3: TGCGCCAGCAGCCAAGACTCGAAGGGACCCACAGATACGCAGTATTTT. Its translation: CASSQDSKGPTDTQYF.

This clonotype was seen a few times. V gene TRBV29-1 combines with J gene TRBJ2-7, with TRBD2 as a possible D gene (5 bases). The CDR3 is 14 amino acids. Germline CDR1 and CDR2: SQVTM and ANQGSEA. Trimming pared 0 bases from V and 0 bases from J, leaving 9 bases between. The CDR3 DNA is TGCAGCGTTGAAGATCCGGGGAGCTCCTACGAGCAGTACTTC. Residues: CSVEDPGSSYEQYF.

This chain uses TRBV21-1 with TRBJ2-2; the table's D call TRBD1 went unverified against the DNA. TRBV21-1 is tagged as a pseudogene. The CDR3 extends over 18 amino acids. The CDR3 DNA sequence: TGTGCCAGCAGCAGAGTGACAGGGTCTGGGGCGGACACCGGGGAGCTGTTTTTT. This gives the protein CASSRVTGSGADTGELFF.

Note on this clonotype: This likely comes from a read error, as the CDR3 has no conserved phenylalanine or tryptophan at its end. The chain recombines TRBV30 with TRBJ2-5; D is unresolved. The V and J ends lost 5 bases and 1 base respectively, with 11 bases between them. The CDR3 runs to 13 residues. Germline assignment: CDR1 GTSNPN and CDR2 SVGIG (reference sequence). CDR3 bases: TGTGCCTGGTCGGTGAGCCTCCAAGAGACCCAGTACTTA. This translates into CAWSVSLQETQYL.

V is TRBV5-5 and J is TRBJ2-3, with D possibly TRBD1 on 6 matching bases. V was clipped by 0 bases and J by 5 bases, with 10 bases between them. This CDR3 is built from 14 residues. Germline CDR1 is SGHKS and CDR2 is YYEKEE (reference sequence). The CDR3 coding sequence is TGTGCCAGCAGCTTGGCAGGGGCGATAGATACGCAGTATTTT. The encoded protein is CASSLAGAIDTQYF.

This clonotype came up a few times. The V call is TRBV12-3 or TRBV12-4, the J call TRBJ2-5; TRBD1 aligns across 7 bases. The CDR3 runs to 14 residues. V shed 6 bases, J shed 5 bases, and the junction held 9 bases outside the gene matches. The CDR3 protein is CASRPGQARETQYF. In DNA, the CDR3 is TGTGCCAGCAGGCCAGGACAGGCCCGGGAGACCCAGTACTTC.

Of note for this clonotype: This sequence may be a read error, since a much larger clone differs from it by one base. The rearrangement links TRBV25-1 to TRBJ2-1; TRBD1 is a possible D gene (6 bases). The J call is uncertain, as TRBJ2-7 better fits the DNA end. There are 17 residues in the CDR3. The germline V gene encodes CDR1 MGHDK and CDR2 SYGVNS. As DNA, the CDR3 is TGTGCCAGCAGTGCAAACCCTAGCCTCAGGGACAACAATGAGCAGTACTTC. The encoded protein is CASSANPSLRDNNEQYF.